The text below deals with one TCR beta chain. This sample was included in a study of CD8 T cells in Susac syndrome. While CD8+ and CD4+ T cells were isolated negatively, TEMRA cells were enriched by FACS. The CDR3 is made up of 15 amino acids. V was clipped by 5 bases and J by 6 bases; unmatched bases: 6. CDR1 is PRHDT, CDR2 FYEKMQ, per germline (reference sequence). Random-hexamer reverse transcription was applied to roughly 0.5 to 1 ug RNA. One entry per CDR3 protein, called by TCRdb with MiXCR from the immunoSEQ multiplex PCR reads. This sample yields some 190,000 distinct CDR3 sequences, of which around 93% are seen a single time; 0.09% to 0.12% belongs to the top ten.

Sequencing was carried out using CD4+ T cells from PBMCs. The chain joins TRBV13 to TRBJ2-1; 11 nucleotides match TRBD2. This TCR was recovered from a human donor in good health. CDR3 coding DNA: TGTGCCAGCAGCCCCGGCACTAGCGGGGGCAATGAGCAGTTCTTC. This translates into CASSPGTSGGNEQFF.